The 7 T cell receptor beta chains in this list originate from one sample, sequenced in a study of T cell responses to AZD1222 COVID-19 vaccine. Only in-frame clones appear in the TCRdb table, and some are missing; sequencing was by immunoSEQ multiplex PCR. The table records 150,000 or so clones, about 91% of them present only once. The source material was peripheral blood, sampled on day 0 of AZD1222 vaccination. The receptors were sampled from an adult in good health.

This clone was detected only a few times. This chain uses TRBV28 with TRBJ2-7; D is uncertain. The CDR3 length is 12 residues. Germline V CDR1 and CDR2: MDHEN, SYDVKM. Trimming pared 3 bases from V and 6 bases from J, leaving 9 bases between. The CDR3 here is CASSFFPTEQYF. Written as DNA, the CDR3 is TGTGCCAGCAGTTTCTTTCCCACCGAGCAGTACTTC. The complete variable domain, with remaining parts taken from reference TRBV28 and TRBJ2-7, reads DVKVTQSSRYLVKRTGEKVFLECVQDMDHENMFWYRQDPGLGLRLIYFSYDVKMKEKGDIPEGYSVSREKKERFSLILESASTNQTSMYLCASSFFPTEQYFGPGTRLTVT.

This clone was picked up one time. The chain employs TRBV7-8 and TRBJ2-7, with D perhaps given as TRBD1 or TRBD2 (6 bases each). The CDR3 runs 12 residues. Germline values: CDR1 SGHVS, CDR2 FQNEAQ. The V end was cut by 6 bases, the J end by 2 bases, with 8 bases between. CDR3 sequence: CASRGGPYEQYF. CDR3 nucleotide sequence: TGTGCCAGCAGGGGGGGCCCCTACGAGCAGTACTTC.

This chain connects TRBV28 to TRBJ2-7, with D uncertain. The length of the CDR3 is 13 residues. Germline V gene sequence: CDR1 MDHEN, CDR2 SYDVKM. Trimming cost V 5 bases and J 1 base, with 9 bases left between them. CDR3 coding DNA: TGTGCCAGCAGTCCCCATTCTTCCTACGAGCAGTACTTC. This encodes CASSPHSSYEQYF.

The CDR3 DNA sequence: TGCAGCGTGTTAACGCCGGGTTCCAAGTACTTC. Amino acids: CSVLTPGSKYF. V gene TRBV29-1 combines with J gene TRBJ2-7; D not certain. This CDR3 has 11 residues. Trimming took 6 bases from V and 11 from J, leaving 17 bases between them. Germline V CDR1 and CDR2: SQVTM, ANQGSEA.

This clone has only one observation. The V and J genes are TRBV25-1 and TRBJ1-1, with TRBD1 identical over 9 bases. Germline loops: CDR1 MGHDK, CDR2 SYGVNS. The CDR3 has 13 residues. V was pared by 7 bases and J by 4 bases, with 4 bases of the junction left unmatched. CDR3 nucleotides: TGTGCCAGCACGGACAGGGGTATCACTGAAGCTTTCTTT. It specifies CASTDRGITEAFF. The variable domain in full, completed from reference TRBV25-1 and TRBJ1-1, reads EADIYQTPRYLVIGTGKKITLECSQTMGHDKMYWYQQDPGMELHLIHYSYGVNSTEKGDLSSESTVSRIRTEHFPLTLESARPSHTSQYLCASTDRGITEAFFGQGTRLTVV.

In its sample, this clone was seen once. V usage is TRBV7-9 and J usage is TRBJ1-6; D is unclear. Trimming removed 1 base from V and 7 bases from J, with 11 bases in between. CDR1 is SEHNR and CDR2 is FQNEAQ in the germline V gene (reference sequence). CDR3 length: 15 amino acids. The CDR3 sequence: CASSLDLPANSPLHF. DNA for the CDR3: TGTGCCAGCAGCTTAGATCTTCCGGCAAATTCACCCCTCCACTTT.

This chain links TRBV12-3 or TRBV12-4 with TRBJ1-5; D is ambiguous. The CDR3 length is 13 residues. Trimming removed 0 bases from V and 4 bases from J, with 4 bases in between. DNA for the CDR3: TGTGCCAGCAGTTTAGCAGAGAATCAGCCCCAGCATTTT. Its translation is CASSLAENQPQHF.